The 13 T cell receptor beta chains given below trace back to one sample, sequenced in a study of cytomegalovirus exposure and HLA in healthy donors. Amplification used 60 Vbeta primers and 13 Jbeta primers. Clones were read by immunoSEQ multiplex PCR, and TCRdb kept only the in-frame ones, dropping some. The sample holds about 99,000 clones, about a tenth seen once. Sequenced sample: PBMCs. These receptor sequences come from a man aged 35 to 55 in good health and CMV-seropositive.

For the CDR3, the DNA is TGTGCCAGCAGCCCTGGACTAGCGGGAGGAGGAGAGCAGTTCTTC. Translated: CASSPGLAGGGEQFF. V gene TRBV7-2 combines with J gene TRBJ2-1, with 14 bases aligning to TRBD2. The CDR3 has 15 amino acids. The V and J ends lost 5 bases and 10 bases, in that order; junction bases with no gene match: 7. The V gene's germline CDR1 is SGHTA and CDR2 FQGNSA.

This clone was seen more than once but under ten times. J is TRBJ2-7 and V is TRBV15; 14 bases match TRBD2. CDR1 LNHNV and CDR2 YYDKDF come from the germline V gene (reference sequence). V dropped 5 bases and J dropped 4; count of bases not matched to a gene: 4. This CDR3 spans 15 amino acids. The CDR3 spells CATSGGLAGVYEQYF. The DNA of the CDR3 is TGTGCCACCAGCGGGGGACTAGCGGGAGTGTACGAGCAGTACTTC. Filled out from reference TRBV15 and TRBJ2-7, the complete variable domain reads DAMVIQNPRYQVTQFGKPVTLSCSQTLNHNVMYWYQQKSSQAPKLLFHYYDKDFNNEADTPDNFQSRRPNTSFCFLDIRSPGLGDTAMYLCATSGGLAGVYEQYFGPGTRLTVT.

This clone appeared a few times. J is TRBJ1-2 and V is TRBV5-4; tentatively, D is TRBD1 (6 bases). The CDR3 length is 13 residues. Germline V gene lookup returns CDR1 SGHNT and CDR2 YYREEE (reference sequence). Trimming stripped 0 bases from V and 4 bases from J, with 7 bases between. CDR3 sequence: CASSLADSYGYTF. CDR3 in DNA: TGTGCCAGCAGCTTGGCGGACAGCTATGGCTACACCTTC.

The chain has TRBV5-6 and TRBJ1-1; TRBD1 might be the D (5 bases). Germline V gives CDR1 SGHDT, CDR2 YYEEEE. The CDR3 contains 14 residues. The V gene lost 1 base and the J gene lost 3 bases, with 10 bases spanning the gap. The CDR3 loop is CASSLQWGYTEAFF. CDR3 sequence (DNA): TGTGCCAGCAGCTTGCAATGGGGCTACACTGAAGCTTTCTTT.

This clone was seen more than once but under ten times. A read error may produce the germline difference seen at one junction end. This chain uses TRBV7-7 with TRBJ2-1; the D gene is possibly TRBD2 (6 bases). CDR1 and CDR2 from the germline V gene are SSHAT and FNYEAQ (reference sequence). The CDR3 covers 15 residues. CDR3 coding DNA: TGTGCTAGCAGCGAAACTAGCTCCCCCTACAATGAGCAGTTCTTC. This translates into CASSETSSPYNEQFF.

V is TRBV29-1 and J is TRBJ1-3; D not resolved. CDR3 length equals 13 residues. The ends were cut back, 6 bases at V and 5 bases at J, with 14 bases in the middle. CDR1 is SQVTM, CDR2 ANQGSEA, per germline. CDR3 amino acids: CSVADTLRNTIYF. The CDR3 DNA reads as TGCAGCGTCGCCGACACGCTGAGAAACACCATATATTTT.

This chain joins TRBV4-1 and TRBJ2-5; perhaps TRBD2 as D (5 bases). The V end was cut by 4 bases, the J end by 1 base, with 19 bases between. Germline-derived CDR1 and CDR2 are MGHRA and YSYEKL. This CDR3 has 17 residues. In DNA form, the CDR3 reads TGCGCCAGCAGCCGCCGAACCGGTGGCGGACTCCAAGAGACCCAGTACTTC. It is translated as CASSRRTGGGLQETQYF.

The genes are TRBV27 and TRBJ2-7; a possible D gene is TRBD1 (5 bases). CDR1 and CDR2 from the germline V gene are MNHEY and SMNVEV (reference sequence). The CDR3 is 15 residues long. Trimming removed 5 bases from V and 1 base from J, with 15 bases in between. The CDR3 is CASSPARVSSYEQYF. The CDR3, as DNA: TGTGCCAGCAGTCCAGCCAGGGTTAGTTCCTACGAGCAGTACTTC.

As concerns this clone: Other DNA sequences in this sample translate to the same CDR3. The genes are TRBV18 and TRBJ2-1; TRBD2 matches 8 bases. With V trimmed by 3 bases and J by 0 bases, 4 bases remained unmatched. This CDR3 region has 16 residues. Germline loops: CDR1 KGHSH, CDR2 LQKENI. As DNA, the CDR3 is TGTGCCAGCTCACCCCTAGCGGGCTACTCCTACAATGAGCAGTTCTTC. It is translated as CASSPLAGYSYNEQFF. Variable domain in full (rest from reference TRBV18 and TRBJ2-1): NAGVMQNPRHLVRRRGQEARLRCSPMKGHSHVYWYRQLPEEGLKFMVYLQKENIIDESGMPKERFSAEFPKEGPSILRIQQVVRGDSAAYFCASSPLAGYSYNEQFFGPGTRLTVL.

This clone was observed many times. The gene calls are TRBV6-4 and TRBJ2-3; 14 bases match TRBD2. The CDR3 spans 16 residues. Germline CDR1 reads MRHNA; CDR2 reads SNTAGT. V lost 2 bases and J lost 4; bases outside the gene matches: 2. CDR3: CASSDRLAGGADTQYF. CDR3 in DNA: TGTGCCAGCAGTGACCGACTAGCGGGAGGGGCAGATACGCAGTATTTT.

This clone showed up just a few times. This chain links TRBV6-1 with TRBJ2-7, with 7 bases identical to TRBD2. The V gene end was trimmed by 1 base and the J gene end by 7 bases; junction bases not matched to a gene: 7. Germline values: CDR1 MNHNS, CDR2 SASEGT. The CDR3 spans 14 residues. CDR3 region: CASSEGEGGREQYF. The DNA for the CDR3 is TGTGCCAGCAGTGAAGGGGAGGGAGGGAGAGAGCAGTACTTC.

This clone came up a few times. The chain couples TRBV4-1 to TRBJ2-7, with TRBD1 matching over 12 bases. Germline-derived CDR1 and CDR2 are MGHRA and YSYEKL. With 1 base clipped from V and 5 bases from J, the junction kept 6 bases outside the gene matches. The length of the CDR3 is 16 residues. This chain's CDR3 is CASSQVPGQGADEQYF. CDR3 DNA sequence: TGCGCCAGCAGCCAAGTTCCGGGACAGGGGGCTGACGAGCAGTACTTC.

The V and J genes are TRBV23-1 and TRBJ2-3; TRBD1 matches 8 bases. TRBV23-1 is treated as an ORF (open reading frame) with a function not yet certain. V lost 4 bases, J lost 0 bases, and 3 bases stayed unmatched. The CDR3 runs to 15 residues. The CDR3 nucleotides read TGCGCCAGCAGTCCATACAGGGGGAGCACAGATACGCAGTATTTT. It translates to CASSPYRGSTDTQYF.